These 21 T cell receptor beta chains were sequenced from one sample in a study of T cell responses to AZD1222 COVID-19 vaccine. Clones were sequenced by immunoSEQ multiplex PCR, and TCRdb holds only the in-frame ones, with some missing. Counted here are 90,000 to 100,000 clones, about 85% occurring once; the ten biggest clones make up less than 3%. Sequenced here: peripheral blood, sampled on day 0 of AZD1222 vaccination. The receptors derive from an adult in good health.

This chain links TRBV4-3 with TRBJ1-5; 11 nucleotides match TRBD1. Germline CDR1 and CDR2: LGHNA and YSLEER. Trimming at V came to 4 bases and at J to 4 bases, leaving 3 bases not matched to a gene. The CDR3 covers 15 residues. The CDR3 sequence: CASSLGTGGNQPQHF. The DNA for the CDR3 is TGCGCCAGCAGCCTAGGGACAGGGGGAAATCAGCCCCAGCATTTT.

The rearrangement links TRBV6-5 to TRBJ1-5, with TRBD1 identical over 8 bases. Germline CDR1 is MNHEY and CDR2 is SVGAGI. V dropped 5 bases and J dropped 1; count of bases not matched to a gene: 4. The CDR3 extends over 15 amino acids. DNA for the CDR3: TGTGCCAGCAGTCTGGACAGGGTAAGCAATCAGCCCCAGCATTTT. Protein product: CASSLDRVSNQPQHF.

V usage is TRBV6-5 and J usage is TRBJ1-5; 9 positions agree with TRBD1. V shed 4 bases and J 2 bases; nucleotides not matched to a gene: 0. The CDR3 is 14 residues long. Germline loops: CDR1 MNHEY, CDR2 SVGAGI. CDR3 residues: CASSWTGGNQPQHF. As DNA, the CDR3 is TGTGCCAGCAGTTGGACAGGGGGCAATCAGCCCCAGCATTTT.

J is TRBJ2-5 and V is TRBV5-1; no clear D. CDR3 size: 14 residues. Deletions cut 3 bases from V and 0 bases from J, with 9 bases between. In germline, CDR1 is SGHRS, CDR2 YFSETQ. The CDR3 DNA follows: TGCGCCAGCAGCTACTCTAGAAACCAAGAGACCCAGTACTTC. This translates into CASSYSRNQETQYF.

The rearrangement joins TRBV7-2 to TRBJ1-4; the D gene is possibly TRBD1 (5 bases). The ends were cut back, 5 bases at V and 7 bases at J, with 11 bases in the middle. From germline, CDR1 is SGHTA and CDR2 FQGNSA. The CDR3 runs 13 residues. The chain's CDR3 is CASSLQRGEKLFF. The CDR3 nucleotides are TGTGCCAGCAGCCTCCAGAGGGGTGAAAAACTGTTTTTT.

Sample share makes this clone medium-sized. The gene calls are TRBV6-5 and TRBJ1-1; 8 positions agree with TRBD1. J was trimmed by 4 bases and V by 0 bases; bases with no gene match: 4. This CDR3 contains 15 residues. CDR1 and CDR2 from the germline V gene are MNHEY and SVGAGI. The CDR3 loop reads CASSYSRGLVTEAFF. The CDR3 nucleotides are TGTGCCAGCAGTTACTCCAGGGGGCTCGTCACTGAAGCTTTCTTT.

This rearrangement joins TRBV6-5 to TRBJ2-7, with D uncertain. Germline V gene data show CDR1 as MNHEY and CDR2 as SVGAGI. The CDR3 sequence is 13 residues long. With 5 bases removed from V and 3 bases from J, the gap between germline ends came to 11 bases. In DNA form, the CDR3 reads TGTGCCAGCAGTCTGGCGGCCGGCTACGAGCAGTACGTC. It yields the protein CASSLAAGYEQYV.

This clone was seen a handful of times. The chain uses TRBV7-8 and TRBJ1-2; no clear D. Germline V CDR1 and CDR2: SGHVS, FQNEAQ. Trimming left V 5 bases short and J 4 bases short, with 17 bases between. The CDR3 length is 15 residues. CDR3 protein: CASSTRTPWGYGYTF. CDR3 bases: TGTGCCAGCAGCACACGGACGCCCTGGGGCTATGGCTACACCTTC.

This chain uses TRBV2 with TRBJ1-1; D is unresolved. Germline CDR1 is SNHLY and CDR2 is FYNNEI. V shed 4 bases and J shed 5 bases, with 8 bases lying between them. This CDR3 is 12 amino acids long. DNA of the CDR3: TGTGCCAGCAGTGGACTGGGGACTGAAGCTTTCTTT. It translates to CASSGLGTEAFF.

The chain's CDR3 is CATSGRTRGGMSDQETQYF. CDR3 nucleotides: TGTGCCACCAGTGGCCGGACTCGGGGAGGGATGAGCGACCAAGAGACCCAGTACTTC. V and J are TRBV24-1 and TRBJ2-5; TRBD2 aligns across 7 bases. The junction had 17 bases not matched to a gene; V was cut back by 5 bases and J by 0 bases. Germline V gives CDR1 KGHDR, CDR2 SFDVKD. The CDR3 covers 19 residues.

V usage is TRBV30 and J usage is TRBJ1-5, with TRBD1 as a possible D gene (6 bases). Germline values: CDR1 GTSNPN, CDR2 SVGIG (reference sequence). Trimming left V 4 bases short and J 1 base short, with 17 bases between. The CDR3 has 16 residues. The DNA for the CDR3 is TGTGCCTGGACCCCTCCCCACAGGGCGAGCAATCAGCCCCAGCATTTT. Translated, it gives CAWTPPHRASNQPQHF.

The V gene is TRBV7-3, the J gene TRBJ2-1; 10 bases are shared with TRBD2. After removal of 2 bases from V and 0 bases from J, the junction contained 10 bases not matched to a gene. This CDR3 has 19 amino acids. CDR1 is SGHTA, CDR2 FQGTGA, per germline. The CDR3 nucleotides read TGTGCCAGCAGCTTAGGAACTAGCGGGGTTTCAAGCTCCTACAATGAGCAGTTCTTC. It translates to CASSLGTSGVSSSYNEQFF. The full variable domain, with the rest looked up from reference TRBV7-3 and TRBJ2-1, is GAGVSQTPSNKVTEKGKYVELRCDPISGHTALYWYRQSLGQGPEFLIYFQGTGAADDSGLPNDRFFAVRPEGSVSTLKIQRTERGDSAVYLCASSLGTSGVSSSYNEQFFGPGTRLTVL.

The chain's CDR3 is CASSPQTNTEAFF. As DNA, the CDR3 is TGTGCCAGCAGCCCCCAGACGAACACTGAAGCTTTCTTT. The V and J genes are TRBV7-6 and TRBJ1-1; D uncertain. V was pared by 5 bases and J by 1 base, with 8 bases between. CDR3 length: 13 amino acids. Germline-derived CDR1 and CDR2 are SGHVS and FNYEAQ.

This chain joins TRBV7-2 and TRBJ2-1, with D tentatively TRBD2 (6 bases). CDR1 is SGHTA and CDR2 is FQGNSA in the germline V gene. This CDR3 region has 15 residues. V lost 6 bases and J lost 6, with 18 bases in between. CDR3 in amino acids: CASRQPGLLTNEQFF. The CDR3 coding sequence is TGTGCCAGCAGGCAGCCGGGACTCCTGACCAATGAGCAGTTCTTC.

The rearrangement links TRBV9 to TRBJ2-6; D is undetermined. Trimming removed 1 base at V and 0 bases at J, with 5 bases between. The CDR3 consists of 15 residues. Germline V gives CDR1 SGDLS, CDR2 YYNGEE. The CDR3 region is CASSVMGSGANVLTF. CDR3 sequence (DNA): TGTGCCAGCAGCGTAATGGGCTCTGGGGCCAACGTCCTGACTTTC.

In the case of this clone: Compared with germline, one end of the junction differs, possibly owing to a read error. V gene TRBV5-1 combines with J gene TRBJ2-5, with 9 bases aligning to TRBD1. This CDR3 contains 15 residues. Germline V CDR1 and CDR2: SGHRS, YFSETQ. CDR3 loop: CASSYSGTGQETQYF. The CDR3 DNA reads TGTGCCAGCAGTTATTCCGGGACAGGGCAAGAGACCCAGTACTTC.

V usage is TRBV19 and J usage is TRBJ1-2; D is possibly TRBD1 (6 bases). The germline V and J ends were trimmed by 6 bases and 1 base, with 18 bases remaining between them. The germline V gene encodes CDR1 LNHDA and CDR2 SQIVND (reference sequence). The CDR3 is made up of 16 amino acids. The CDR3 is CASSASLSGHNYGYTF. The CDR3 nucleotides are TGTGCCAGTAGCGCGTCATTATCGGGACATAACTATGGCTACACCTTC. Variable domain in full (rest from reference TRBV19 and TRBJ1-2): DGGITQSPKYLFRKEGQNVTLSCEQNLNHDAMYWYRQDPGQGLRLIYYSQIVNDFQKGDIAEGYSVSREKKESFPLTVTSAQKNPTAFYLCASSASLSGHNYGYTFGSGTRLTVV.

The chain combines TRBV2 with TRBJ1-2; TRBD1 matches 7 bases. V was pared by 7 bases and J by 5 bases, with 10 bases of the junction left unmatched. Per germline, CDR1 SNHLY and CDR2 FYNNEI. This CDR3 region has 14 residues. Here the CDR3 reads CASTPDRAQYGYTF. The CDR3 nucleotides read TGTGCCAGCACCCCAGACAGGGCCCAGTATGGCTACACCTTC.

This chain connects TRBV6-2 or TRBV6-3 to TRBJ2-7, with 16 bases identical to TRBD2. CDR3 size: 17 residues. Germline V gene data show CDR1 as MNHEY and CDR2 as SVGEGT. V was pared by 2 bases and J by 4 bases, with 5 bases of the junction left unmatched. The CDR3 bases are TGTGCCAGCAGTTACCCAATGGGACTAGCGGGAGGGTACGAGCAGTACGTC. It is translated as CASSYPMGLAGGYEQYV.

This clone came up once. The chain is built from TRBV7-3 and TRBJ2-3, with no clear D. V was pared by 5 bases and J by 1 base, with 13 bases between. The CDR3 sequence is 15 residues long. The germline CDR1 and CDR2 sequences are SGHTA and FQGTGA. The CDR3 loop is CASSPSWARTDTQYF. CDR3 DNA: TGTGCCAGCAGCCCGTCCTGGGCCCGCACAGATACGCAGTATTTT.

CDR3: CASSISGVAKGYTF. The CDR3 bases are TGTGCCAGTAGTATATCAGGGGTGGCGAAAGGCTACACCTTC. The genes are TRBV27 and TRBJ1-2, with D perhaps matching TRBD1 (6 bases). Germline CDR1 reads MNHEY; CDR2 reads SMNVEV (reference sequence). CDR3 length: 14 residues. V was trimmed by 9 bases and J by 8 bases, leaving 22 bases between them.